This T cell receptor (beta chain) was documented in a study of control samples from healthy donors and cancer patients. TCRdb keeps only in-frame clones here, not all; method: immunoSEQ multiplex PCR. This sample has some 120,000 clones, with under 95% found just once. The CDR3 extends over 15 amino acids. CDR1 and CDR2 (germline): SGHNT, YENEEA. V was shortened by 5 bases and J by 10 bases, with 21 bases between the two germline ends. The chain links TRBV11-3 to TRBJ2-1, with D perhaps matching TRBD2 (7 bases). This receptor was identified in a young man in good health. The sequenced material came from blood. The CDR3 DNA reads TGTGCCAGCAGCCTAGTGGGTGGGGGGGCCGAGGAGCAGTTCTTC. Amino acid sequence: CASSLVGGGAEEQFF.